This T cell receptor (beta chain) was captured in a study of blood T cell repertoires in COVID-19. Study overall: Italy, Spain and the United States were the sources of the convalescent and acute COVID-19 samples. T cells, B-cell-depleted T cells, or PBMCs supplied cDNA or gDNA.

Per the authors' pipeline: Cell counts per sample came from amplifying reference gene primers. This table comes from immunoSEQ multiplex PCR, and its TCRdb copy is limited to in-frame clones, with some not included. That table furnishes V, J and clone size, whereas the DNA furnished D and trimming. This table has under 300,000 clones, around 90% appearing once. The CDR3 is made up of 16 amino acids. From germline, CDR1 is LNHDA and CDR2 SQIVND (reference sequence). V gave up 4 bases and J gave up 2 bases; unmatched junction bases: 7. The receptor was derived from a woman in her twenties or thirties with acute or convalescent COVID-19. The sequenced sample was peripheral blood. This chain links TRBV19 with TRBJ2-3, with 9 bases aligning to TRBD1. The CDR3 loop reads CASSRGQGAYTDTQYF. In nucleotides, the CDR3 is TGTGCCAGTAGTAGGGGACAGGGCGCGTACACAGATACGCAGTATTTT. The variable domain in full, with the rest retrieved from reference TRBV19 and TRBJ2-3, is DGGITQSPKYLFRKEGQNVTLSCEQNLNHDAMYWYRQDPGQGLRLIYYSQIVNDFQKGDIAEGYSVSREKKESFPLTVTSAQKNPTAFYLCASSRGQGAYTDTQYFGPGTRLTVL.